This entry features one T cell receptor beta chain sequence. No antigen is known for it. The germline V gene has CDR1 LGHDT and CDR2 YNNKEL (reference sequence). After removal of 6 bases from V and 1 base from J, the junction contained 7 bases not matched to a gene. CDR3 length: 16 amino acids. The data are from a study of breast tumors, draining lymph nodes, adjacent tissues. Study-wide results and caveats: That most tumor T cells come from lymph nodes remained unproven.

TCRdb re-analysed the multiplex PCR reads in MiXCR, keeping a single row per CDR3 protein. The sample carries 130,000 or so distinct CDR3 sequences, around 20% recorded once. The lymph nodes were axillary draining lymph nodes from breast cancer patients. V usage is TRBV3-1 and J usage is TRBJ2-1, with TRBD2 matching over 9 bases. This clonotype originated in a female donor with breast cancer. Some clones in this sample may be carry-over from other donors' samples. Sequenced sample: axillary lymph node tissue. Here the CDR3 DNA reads TGTGCCAGCAGTCATAGCGGGAGTCTTTCCTACAATGAGCAGTTCTTC. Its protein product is CASSHSGSLSYNEQFF.